In this sample, the clone carrying this T cell receptor (beta chain) turned up a few times. The data originate from a study of spatial heterogeneity in lung cancer. MiXCR, run by TCRdb on the 5' RACE reads, gives a single entry per CDR3 protein. Of around 120,000 distinct CDR3 sequences listed, 9% to 15% are singletons. This sample's time point: blood at routine non-recurrence follow-up after resection. Sequencing of whole RNA from tumor, nontumor lung or frozen PBMC involved no sorting. Trimming removed 6 bases at V and 1 base at J, with 11 bases between. This CDR3 has 14 residues. The germline V gene encodes CDR1 SGHTA and CDR2 FQGNSA.

The chain links TRBV7-2 to TRBJ2-3; the D is unclear. This clonotype was obtained from a male donor with early-stage non-small cell lung cancer. The sequenced sample was PBMCs, obtained at follow-up. The CDR3 is CASRSDRGTDTQYF. CDR3 DNA: TGTGCCAGCAGATCAGACCGAGGCACAGATACGCAGTATTTT.